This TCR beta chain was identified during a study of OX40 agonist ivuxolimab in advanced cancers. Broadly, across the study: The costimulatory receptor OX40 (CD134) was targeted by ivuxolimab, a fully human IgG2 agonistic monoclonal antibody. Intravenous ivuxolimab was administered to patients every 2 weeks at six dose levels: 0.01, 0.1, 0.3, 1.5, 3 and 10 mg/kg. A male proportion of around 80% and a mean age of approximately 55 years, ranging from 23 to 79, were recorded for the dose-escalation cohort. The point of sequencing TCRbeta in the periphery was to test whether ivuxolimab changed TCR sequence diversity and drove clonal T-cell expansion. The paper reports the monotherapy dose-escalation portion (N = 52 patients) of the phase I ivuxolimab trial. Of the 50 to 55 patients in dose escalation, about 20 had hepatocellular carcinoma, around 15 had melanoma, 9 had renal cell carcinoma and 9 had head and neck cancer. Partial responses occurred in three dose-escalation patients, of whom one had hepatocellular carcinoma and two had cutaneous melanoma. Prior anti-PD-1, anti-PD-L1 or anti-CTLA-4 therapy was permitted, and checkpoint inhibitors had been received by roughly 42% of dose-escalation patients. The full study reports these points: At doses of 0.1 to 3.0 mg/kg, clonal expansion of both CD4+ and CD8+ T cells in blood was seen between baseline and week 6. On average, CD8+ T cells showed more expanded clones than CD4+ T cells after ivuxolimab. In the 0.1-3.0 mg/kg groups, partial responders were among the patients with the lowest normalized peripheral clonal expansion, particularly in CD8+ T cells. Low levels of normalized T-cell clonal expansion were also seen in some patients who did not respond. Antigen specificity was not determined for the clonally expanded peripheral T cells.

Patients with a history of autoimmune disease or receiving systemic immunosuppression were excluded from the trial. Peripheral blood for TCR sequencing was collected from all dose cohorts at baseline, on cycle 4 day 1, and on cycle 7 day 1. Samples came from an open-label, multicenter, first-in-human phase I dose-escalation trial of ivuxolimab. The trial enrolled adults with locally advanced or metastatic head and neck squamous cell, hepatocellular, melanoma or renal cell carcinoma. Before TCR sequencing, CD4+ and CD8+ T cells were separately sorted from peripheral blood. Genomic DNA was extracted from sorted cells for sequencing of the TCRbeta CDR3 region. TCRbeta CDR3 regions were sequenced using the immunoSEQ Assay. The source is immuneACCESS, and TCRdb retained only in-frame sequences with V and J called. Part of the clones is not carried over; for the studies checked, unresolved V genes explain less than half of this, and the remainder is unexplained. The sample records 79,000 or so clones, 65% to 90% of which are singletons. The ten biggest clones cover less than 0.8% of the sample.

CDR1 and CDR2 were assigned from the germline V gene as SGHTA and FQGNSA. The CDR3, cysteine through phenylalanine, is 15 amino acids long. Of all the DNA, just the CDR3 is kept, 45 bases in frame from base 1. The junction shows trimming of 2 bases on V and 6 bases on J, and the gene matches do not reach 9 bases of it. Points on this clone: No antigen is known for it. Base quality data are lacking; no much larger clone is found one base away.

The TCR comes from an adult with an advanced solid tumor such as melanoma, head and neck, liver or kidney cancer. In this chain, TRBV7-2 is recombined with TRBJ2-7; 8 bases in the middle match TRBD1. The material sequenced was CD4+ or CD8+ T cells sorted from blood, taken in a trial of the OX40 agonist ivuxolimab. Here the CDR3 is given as CASSLQGAGLGEQYF. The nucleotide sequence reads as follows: TGTGCCAGCAGCTTACAGGGGGCTGGTTTGGGCGAGCAGTACTTC.